A single sample gave rise to the 27 T cell receptor beta chains below, sequenced in a study of cytomegalovirus exposure and HLA in healthy donors. PCR was performed using 60 Vbeta and 13 Jbeta primers. The data were produced by immunoSEQ multiplex PCR, yet TCRdb's version contains in-frame clones alone and is incomplete. This table lists some 120,000 clones. Sequencing was performed on PBMCs. The receptors were sampled from a young man in good health and CMV-seronegative.

The chain couples TRBV2 to TRBJ1-5; D unresolved. CDR1 is SNHLY and CDR2 is FYNNEI in the germline V gene. The CDR3 sequence is 13 residues long. Trimming pared 1 base from V and 5 bases from J, leaving 6 bases between. The CDR3 spells CASSEVRDQPQHF. The CDR3 nucleotides read TGTGCCAGCAGTGAAGTGAGGGATCAGCCCCAGCATTTT.

The CDR3 loop reads CSVETLAGGGEQYF. The CDR3 DNA is TGCAGCGTTGAAACACTAGCGGGAGGAGGCGAGCAGTACTTC. The rearrangement uses TRBV29-1 and TRBJ2-7; 12 bases align to TRBD2. This CDR3 region has 14 residues. Unmatched junction bases numbered 5, after V lost 2 bases and J lost 6 bases. Germline loops: CDR1 SQVTM, CDR2 ANQGSEA.

The gene calls are TRBV6-5 and TRBJ1-2; TRBD1 matches at 7 bases. The length of the CDR3 is 14 residues. Per germline, CDR1 MNHEY and CDR2 SVGAGI. The V segment lost 2 bases and the J segment 4 bases; nucleotides outside the gene matches: 4. The CDR3 nucleotides read TGTGCCAGCAGTTACAGGGGGCAGATCTATGGCTACACCTTC. Its protein is CASSYRGQIYGYTF.

CDR3 in amino acids: CASSWERGAAYEQYF. The DNA of the CDR3 is TGTGCCAGCAGCTGGGAAAGGGGTGCGGCCTACGAGCAGTACTTC. The chain links TRBV5-4 to TRBJ2-7, with a possible D match to TRBD1 (5 bases). This CDR3 is built from 15 residues. Per germline, CDR1 SGHNT and CDR2 YYREEE (reference sequence). Trimming stripped 3 bases from V and 2 bases from J, with 15 bases between.

J is TRBJ1-1 and V is TRBV6-1, with 9 nucleotides matching TRBD1. The V gene end was trimmed by 6 bases and the J gene end by 3 bases; junction bases not matched to a gene: 5. The CDR3 totals 14 residues. Per germline, CDR1 MNHNS and CDR2 SASEGT. The CDR3 region is CASSTGGWDTEAFF. The CDR3 DNA reads as TGTGCCAGCAGCACAGGGGGCTGGGACACTGAAGCTTTCTTT.

This chain uses TRBV9 with TRBJ2-1, with 14 bases aligning to TRBD2. V shed 4 bases and J 7 bases; nucleotides not matched to a gene: 7. The CDR3 runs 16 residues. The germline V gene encodes CDR1 SGDLS and CDR2 YYNGEE. As DNA, the CDR3 is TGTGCCAGCAGCCCGCGACTAGCGGGAGGGGTGAATGAGCAGTTCTTC. It codes for CASSPRLAGGVNEQFF.

The rearrangement joins TRBV5-1 to TRBJ2-7; 8 positions agree with TRBD1. V was clipped by 3 bases and J by 7 bases; unmatched bases: 9. Germline assignment: CDR1 SGHRS and CDR2 YFSETQ. The CDR3 is 14 residues long. The CDR3 loop reads CASSSSTGEVEQYF. For the CDR3, the DNA is TGCGCCAGCAGCTCGTCGACAGGGGAAGTGGAGCAGTACTTC.

The V gene is TRBV11-2, the J gene TRBJ2-7; 12 nucleotides match TRBD2. The CDR3 extends over 15 amino acids. The germline V gene has CDR1 SGHAT and CDR2 FQNNGV. Trimming took 4 bases from V and 1 from J; bases not matched to a gene: 2. This chain's CDR3 is CASSSGTSGSYEQYF. As DNA, the CDR3 is TGTGCCAGCAGCTCCGGGACTAGCGGGTCCTACGAGCAGTACTTC.

The chain links TRBV7-9 to TRBJ2-3; tentatively, D is TRBD2 (7 bases). Germline-derived CDR1 and CDR2 are SEHNR and FQNEAQ (reference sequence). The CDR3 consists of 14 residues. V lost 5 bases to trimming and J lost 5 bases, with 14 bases between them. CDR3 in amino acids: CASSGGGLGDTQYF. The DNA of the CDR3 is TGTGCCAGCAGCGGGGGGGGCCTAGGAGATACGCAGTATTTT.

The rearrangement joins TRBV7-6 to TRBJ2-1; 7 bases match TRBD1. With 5 bases clipped from V and 3 bases from J, the junction kept 10 bases outside the gene matches. From germline, CDR1 is SGHVS and CDR2 FNYEAQ. CDR3 length equals 16 residues. CDR3: CASSTTGDPYYNEQFF. The DNA for the CDR3 is TGTGCCAGCAGCACAACAGGGGACCCCTACTACAATGAGCAGTTCTTC.

The CDR3 DNA is TGTGCCAGCAGAAAGACTAGCGGGAGGACCTACGAGCAGTACTTC. Translation: CASRKTSGRTYEQYF. The chain carries TRBV28 and TRBJ2-7, with 13 bases lining up with TRBD2. The CDR3 sequence is 15 residues long. V lost 6 bases to trimming and J lost 2 bases; unmatched junction nucleotides: 4. Germline CDR1 MDHEN, CDR2 SYDVKM.

The CDR3 sequence: CASSLRGPVGAKNIQYF. The CDR3 nucleotides read TGTGCCAGCAGTTTACGAGGTCCTGTCGGAGCCAAAAACATTCAGTACTTC. The chain carries TRBV28 and TRBJ2-4; D call uncertain. Germline CDR1 is MDHEN and CDR2 is SYDVKM. This CDR3 region has 17 residues. V was cut by 2 bases and J by 0 bases, with 14 bases left in between. The whole variable domain, filled in from reference TRBV28 and TRBJ2-4, reads DVKVTQSSRYLVKRTGEKVFLECVQDMDHENMFWYRQDPGLGLRLIYFSYDVKMKEKGDIPEGYSVSREKKERFSLILESASTNQTSMYLCASSLRGPVGAKNIQYFGAGTRLSVL.

This chain links TRBV20-1 with TRBJ1-2; D not certain. The V and J ends lost 6 bases and 6 bases respectively, with 11 bases between them. The V gene's germline CDR1 is DFQATT and CDR2 SNEGSKA (reference sequence). The CDR3 consists of 11 residues. The CDR3 is CSAPKGDGYTF. Here the CDR3 DNA reads TGCAGTGCCCCGAAGGGAGATGGCTACACCTTC.

V and J are TRBV6-5 and TRBJ1-5; TRBD1 matches 7 bases. Trimming removed 4 bases from V and 6 bases from J; junction bases left unmatched: 6. CDR1 is MNHEY and CDR2 is SVGAGI in the germline V gene. The CDR3 has 14 residues. This CDR3 is CASSSEQGIQPQHF. The CDR3 DNA reads as TGTGCCAGCAGTTCCGAACAGGGGATTCAGCCCCAGCATTTT.

The J gene is TRBJ2-1, the V gene TRBV5-6, with TRBD1 as a possible D gene (6 bases). V lost 3 bases and J 9 bases, leaving 16 bases between the germline ends. The CDR3 has 14 residues. Per the germline V gene, CDR1 is SGHDT and CDR2 is YYEEEE. CDR3 sequence (DNA): TGTGCCAGCAGCTCCCCCCAGGGGAAGGGTGAGCAGTTCTTC. It translates to CASSSPQGKGEQFF.

The V and J genes are TRBV5-6 and TRBJ2-5, with D possibly matching TRBD1 (5 bases). The J call could be wrong; TRBJ2-7 is a better fit for the DNA end. The CDR3 runs to 15 residues. CDR1 and CDR2 from the germline V gene are SGHDT and YYEEEE. For the CDR3, the DNA is TGTGCCAGCAGCTTGGCCTTAATGGACAACTACGAGCAGTACTTC. This sequence encodes CASSLALMDNYEQYF.

The rearrangement uses TRBV9 and TRBJ2-7, with 11 nucleotides matching TRBD1. The CDR3 extends over 14 amino acids. Germline V gene sequence: CDR1 SGDLS, CDR2 YYNGEE. V lost 3 bases, J lost 3 bases, and 2 bases stayed unmatched. CDR3 nucleotides: TGTGCCAGCAGCGCCGGGACAGGGGGCTACGAGCAGTACTTC. Encoded protein: CASSAGTGGYEQYF.

The rearrangement uses TRBV5-6 and TRBJ2-1; maybe TRBD2 (6 bases). The V gene lost 4 bases and the J gene lost 2 bases, with 16 bases spanning the gap. Germline CDR1 reads SGHDT; CDR2 reads YYEEEE. CDR3 length: 16 residues. This chain's CDR3 is CASSHPGGRPYNEQFF. CDR3 in DNA: TGTGCCAGCAGCCATCCCGGGGGTAGACCCTACAATGAGCAGTTCTTC.

The chain couples TRBV5-1 to TRBJ2-1; 9 nucleotides match TRBD2. V gave up 4 bases and J gave up 0 bases; unmatched junction bases: 5. This CDR3 is built from 16 residues. Germline lookup yields CDR1 SGHRS and CDR2 YFSETQ. The chain's CDR3 is CASSLAGRSSYNEQFF. DNA of the CDR3: TGCGCCAGCAGCCTAGCGGGGCGAAGCTCCTACAATGAGCAGTTCTTC.

The rearrangement joins TRBV19 to TRBJ1-1; a possible D gene is TRBD1 (5 bases). Looked up from germline, CDR1 is LNHDA and CDR2 is SQIVND (reference sequence). V shed 0 bases and J shed 1 base, with 12 bases lying between them. The CDR3 contains 16 residues. The CDR3 spells CASSIDWTRPNTEAFF. The CDR3 DNA is TGTGCCAGTAGTATAGATTGGACAAGGCCGAACACTGAAGCTTTCTTT.

The rearrangement links TRBV29-1 to TRBJ2-1, with 9 bases lining up with TRBD1. Looked up from germline, CDR1 is SQVTM and CDR2 is ANQGSEA. The CDR3 is made up of 13 amino acids. CDR3 sequence (DNA): TGCACCGGGACAGGGAGCTCCTACAATGAGCAGTTCTTC. Translated: CTGTGSSYNEQFF.

The J gene is TRBJ1-4, the V gene TRBV27; a weak D match, TRBD1 (5 bases). V lost 3 bases, J lost 10 bases, and 12 bases lay in between. The CDR3 sequence is 13 residues long. The germline V gene encodes CDR1 MNHEY and CDR2 SMNVEV (reference sequence). Here the CDR3 reads CASSLTVRGKLFF. The CDR3, as DNA: TGTGCCAGCAGTTTGACAGTAAGGGGAAAACTGTTTTTT.

The rearrangement links TRBV7-9 to TRBJ1-3, with D maybe TRBD1 (6 bases). The ends were cut back, 5 bases at V and 4 bases at J, with 18 bases in the middle. The CDR3 extends over 16 amino acids. The germline V gene has CDR1 SEHNR and CDR2 FQNEAQ (reference sequence). The CDR3 DNA is TGTGCCAGCAGCCCCCGGGGGGCAGCGATAGGAAACACCATATATTTT. The encoded protein is CASSPRGAAIGNTIYF.

The chain couples TRBV28 to TRBJ2-2; D may be TRBD2 (5 bases). V lost 7 bases, J lost 2 bases, and 11 bases lay in between. The CDR3 contains 14 residues. The germline V gene encodes CDR1 MDHEN and CDR2 SYDVKM. The CDR3 spells CASIRSGNTGELFF. CDR3 sequence (DNA): TGTGCCAGCATCAGGAGCGGTAACACCGGGGAGCTGTTTTTT.

V and J are TRBV2 and TRBJ2-7; TRBD1 matches 8 bases. Germline values: CDR1 SNHLY, CDR2 FYNNEI. This CDR3 is built from 12 residues. V dropped 7 bases and J dropped 5; count of bases not matched to a gene: 4. This CDR3 reads CASTWTGHEQYF. In DNA form, the CDR3 reads TGTGCCAGCACTTGGACAGGGCACGAGCAGTACTTC.

The chain links TRBV7-9 to TRBJ2-2, with 7 bases fitting TRBD2. J was trimmed by 7 bases and V by 7 bases; bases with no gene match: 9. Germline V CDR1 and CDR2: SEHNR, FQNEAQ (reference sequence). The CDR3 has 14 amino acids. CDR3 coding DNA: TGTGCCAGCACCCGGACTAGTTCCGACGGGGAGCTGTTTTTT. This codes for CASTRTSSDGELFF.

The chain uses TRBV19 and TRBJ1-2; D might be TRBD1 (6 bases). CDR1 is LNHDA and CDR2 is SQIVND in the germline V gene (reference sequence). Trimming cost V 4 bases and J 4 bases, with 16 bases left between them. The CDR3 runs 15 residues. The CDR3, as DNA: TGTGCCAGTAGTACATCAGGGGACCTCAGCTATGGCTACACCTTC. Protein sequence: CASSTSGDLSYGYTF.